This TCR beta chain was sequenced in a study of Graves' ophthalmopathy and Graves' hyperthyroidism. Findings of the study overall: The authors also found most expanded thyroid clonotypes above 0.001 frequency in blood.

Germline-derived CDR1 and CDR2 are MGHDK and SYGVNS. The CDR3 length equals 9 residues, ends included. Beta-chain TCR CDR3 regions were amplified from RNA transcripts. Amplification began with first-round RT-PCR using HTBI primers, then second-round multiplex PCR was performed. In TCRdb, the multiplex PCR reads were re-called with MiXCR into one record per CDR3 protein. The table has almost 750,000 distinct CDR3 sequences, roughly 41% seen once. Physicians reached a diagnosis by relying on clinical symptoms, serum thyroxine, TRAb, thyroid ultrasound and orbital computed tomography. The PBMCs originated from approximately 10 ml of fresh peripheral blood. Points on this clonotype: Antigen specificity is unknown. The CDR3 end shows no conserved phenylalanine or tryptophan, and so a read error is likely. The limits of the CDR3 on the DNA are not certain, so only TCRdb's listed CDR3 is given.

The sample consisted of peripheral blood. The sequence was collected from an adult man with Graves' ophthalmopathy. V usage is TRBV25-1 and J usage is TRBJ1-4; the D call in the table, TRBD1, was not verified against the DNA. CDR3 amino acids: CASSLASGG.